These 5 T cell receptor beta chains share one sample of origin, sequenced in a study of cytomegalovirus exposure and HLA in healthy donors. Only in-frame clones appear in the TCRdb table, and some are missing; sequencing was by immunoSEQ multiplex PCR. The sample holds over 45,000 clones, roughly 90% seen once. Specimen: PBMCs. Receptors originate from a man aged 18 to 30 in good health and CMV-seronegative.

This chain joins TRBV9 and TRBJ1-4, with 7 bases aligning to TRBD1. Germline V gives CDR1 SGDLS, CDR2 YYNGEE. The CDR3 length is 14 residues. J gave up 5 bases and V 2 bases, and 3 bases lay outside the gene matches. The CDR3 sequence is CASSVGTANEKLFF. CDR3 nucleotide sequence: TGTGCCAGCAGCGTCGGGACAGCAAATGAAAAACTGTTTTTT.

CDR3 in DNA: TGTGCCAGCACCGTCCAGGGGGTAGAGGAAGCTTTCTTT. Amino acids: CASTVQGVEEAFF. The chain joins TRBV7-9 to TRBJ1-1, with TRBD1 matching 7 bases. Per the germline V gene, CDR1 is SEHNR and CDR2 is FQNEAQ (reference sequence). Germline trimming cut 7 bases from V and 8 bases from J; bases unmatched to any gene: 10. The CDR3 sequence is 13 residues long.

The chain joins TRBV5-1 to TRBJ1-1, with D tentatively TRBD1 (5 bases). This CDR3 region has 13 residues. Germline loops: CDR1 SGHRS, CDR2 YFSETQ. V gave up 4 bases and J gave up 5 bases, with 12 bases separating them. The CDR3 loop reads CASSRLGDTEAFF. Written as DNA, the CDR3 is TGCGCCAGCAGCCGCCTAGGGGATACTGAAGCTTTCTTT.

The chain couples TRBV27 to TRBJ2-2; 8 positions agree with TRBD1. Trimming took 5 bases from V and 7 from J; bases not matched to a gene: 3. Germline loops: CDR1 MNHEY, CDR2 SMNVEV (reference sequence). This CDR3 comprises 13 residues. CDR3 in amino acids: CASSGTGGGELFF. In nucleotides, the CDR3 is TGTGCCAGCAGTGGAACAGGGGGCGGGGAGCTGTTTTTT.

The DNA for the CDR3 is TGTGCCAGCAAGTTTCAGCGGGAGGCTGCGAACACCGGGGAGCTGTTTTTT. Its protein is CASKFQREAANTGELFF. The V call is TRBV2, the J call TRBJ2-2; 9 nucleotides line up with TRBD2. V lost 7 bases to trimming and J lost 0 bases; unmatched junction nucleotides: 9. Germline V gene lookup returns CDR1 SNHLY and CDR2 FYNNEI. The CDR3 contains 17 residues. The variable domain in full, completed from reference TRBV2 and TRBJ2-2, reads EPEVTQTPSHQVTQMGQEVILRCVPISNHLYFYWYRQILGQKVEFLVSFYNNEISEKSEIFDDQFSVERPDGSNFTLKIRSTKLEDSAMYFCASKFQREAANTGELFFGEGSRLTVL.